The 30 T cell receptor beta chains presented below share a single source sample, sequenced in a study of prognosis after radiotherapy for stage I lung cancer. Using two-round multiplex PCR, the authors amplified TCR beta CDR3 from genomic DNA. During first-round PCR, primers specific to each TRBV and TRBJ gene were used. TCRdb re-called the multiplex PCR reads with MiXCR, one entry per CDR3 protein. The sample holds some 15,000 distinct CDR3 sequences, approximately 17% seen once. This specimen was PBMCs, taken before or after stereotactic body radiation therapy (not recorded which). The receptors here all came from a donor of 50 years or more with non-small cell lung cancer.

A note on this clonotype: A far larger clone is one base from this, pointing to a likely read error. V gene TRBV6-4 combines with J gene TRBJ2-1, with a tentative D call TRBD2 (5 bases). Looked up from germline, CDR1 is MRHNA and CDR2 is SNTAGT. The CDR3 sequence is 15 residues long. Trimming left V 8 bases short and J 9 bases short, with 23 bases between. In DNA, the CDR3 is TGTGCCAGCGGTTACAGTCTAGCACCCGAGCGTGAGCAGTTCTTC. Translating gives CASGYSLAPEREQFF.

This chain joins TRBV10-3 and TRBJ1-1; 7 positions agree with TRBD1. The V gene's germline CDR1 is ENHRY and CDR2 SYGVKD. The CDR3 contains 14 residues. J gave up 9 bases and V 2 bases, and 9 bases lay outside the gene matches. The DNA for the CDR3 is TGTGCCATCAGTGAGGCGACAGGGCAGAGGAAAGCTTTCTTT. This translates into CAISEATGQRKAFF.

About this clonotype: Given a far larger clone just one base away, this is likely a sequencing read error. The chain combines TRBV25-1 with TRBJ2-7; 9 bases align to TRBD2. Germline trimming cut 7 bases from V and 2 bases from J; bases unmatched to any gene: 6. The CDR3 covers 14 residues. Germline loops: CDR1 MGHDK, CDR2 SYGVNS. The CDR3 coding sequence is TGTGCCAGCAATTTAGCGGGAGAGACCTACGAGCAGTACTTC. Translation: CASNLAGETYEQYF.

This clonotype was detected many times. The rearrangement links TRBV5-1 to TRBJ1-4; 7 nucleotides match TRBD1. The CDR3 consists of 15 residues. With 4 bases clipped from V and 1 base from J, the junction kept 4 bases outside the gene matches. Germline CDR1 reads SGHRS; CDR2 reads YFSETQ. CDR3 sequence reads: CASSPGGGTNEKLFF. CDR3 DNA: TGCGCCAGCAGCCCAGGGGGGGGAACTAATGAAAAACTGTTTTTT. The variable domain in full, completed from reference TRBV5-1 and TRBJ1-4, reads KAGVTQTPRYLIKTRGQQVTLSCSPISGHRSVSWYQQTPGQGLQFLFEYFSETQRNKGNFPGRFSGRQFSNSRSEMNVSTLELGDSALYLCASSPGGGTNEKLFFGSGTQLSVL.

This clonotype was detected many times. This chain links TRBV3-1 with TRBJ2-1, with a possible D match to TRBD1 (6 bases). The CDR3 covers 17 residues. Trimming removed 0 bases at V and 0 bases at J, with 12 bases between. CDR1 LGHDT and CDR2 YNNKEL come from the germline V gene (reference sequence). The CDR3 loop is CASSQEVGASSYNEQFF. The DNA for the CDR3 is TGTGCCAGCAGCCAAGAAGTGGGGGCGAGCTCCTACAATGAGCAGTTCTTC.

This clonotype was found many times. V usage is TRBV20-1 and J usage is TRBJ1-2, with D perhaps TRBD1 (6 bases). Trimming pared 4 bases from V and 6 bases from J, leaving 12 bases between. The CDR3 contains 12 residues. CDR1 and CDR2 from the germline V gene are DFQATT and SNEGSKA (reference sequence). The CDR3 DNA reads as TGCAGTGCTATCACAGGGAAGGATGGCTACACCTTC. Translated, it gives CSAITGKDGYTF.

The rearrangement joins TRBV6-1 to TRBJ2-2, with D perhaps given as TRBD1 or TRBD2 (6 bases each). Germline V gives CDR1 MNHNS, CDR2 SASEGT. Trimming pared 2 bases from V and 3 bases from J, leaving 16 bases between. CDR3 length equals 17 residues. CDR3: CASSETFGGRYTGELFF. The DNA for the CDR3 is TGTGCCAGCAGTGAAACGTTCGGGGGCCGGTACACCGGGGAGCTGTTTTTT.

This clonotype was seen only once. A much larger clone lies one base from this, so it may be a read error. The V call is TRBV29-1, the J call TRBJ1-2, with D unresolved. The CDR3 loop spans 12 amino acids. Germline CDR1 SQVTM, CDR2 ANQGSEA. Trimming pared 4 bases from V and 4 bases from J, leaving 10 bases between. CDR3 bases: TGCAGCGTTGTGCCCGTTCTCTATGGCTACACCTTC. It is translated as CSVVPVLYGYTF.

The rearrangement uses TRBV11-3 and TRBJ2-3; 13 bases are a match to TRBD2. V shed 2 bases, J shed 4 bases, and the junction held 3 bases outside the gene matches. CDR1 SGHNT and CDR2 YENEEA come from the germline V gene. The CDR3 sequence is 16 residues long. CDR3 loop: CASSLTSGRGADTQYF. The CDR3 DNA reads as TGTGCCAGCAGCTTAACTAGCGGGAGGGGCGCAGATACGCAGTATTTT.

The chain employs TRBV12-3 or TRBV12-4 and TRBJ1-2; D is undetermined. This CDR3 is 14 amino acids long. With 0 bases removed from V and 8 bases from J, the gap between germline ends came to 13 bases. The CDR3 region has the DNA TGTGCCAGCAGTTTAGCTTATCGCGGAAGAGGCTACACCTTC. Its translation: CASSLAYRGRGYTF.

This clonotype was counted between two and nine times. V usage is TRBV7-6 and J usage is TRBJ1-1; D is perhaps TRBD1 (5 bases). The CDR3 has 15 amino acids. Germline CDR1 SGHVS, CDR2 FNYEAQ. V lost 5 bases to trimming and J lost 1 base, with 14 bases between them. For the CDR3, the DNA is TGTGCCAGCAGCCGACTGCAGGGCGGGAACACTGAAGCTTTCTTT. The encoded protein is CASSRLQGGNTEAFF.

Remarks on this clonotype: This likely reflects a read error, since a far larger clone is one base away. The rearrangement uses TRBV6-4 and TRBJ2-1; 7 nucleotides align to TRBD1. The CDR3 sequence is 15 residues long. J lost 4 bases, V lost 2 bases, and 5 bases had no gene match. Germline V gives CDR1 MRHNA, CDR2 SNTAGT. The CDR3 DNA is TGTGCCAGCAGTGACAGGTACAGGGGTTACAATGAGCAGTTCTTC. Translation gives CASSDRYRGYNEQFF.

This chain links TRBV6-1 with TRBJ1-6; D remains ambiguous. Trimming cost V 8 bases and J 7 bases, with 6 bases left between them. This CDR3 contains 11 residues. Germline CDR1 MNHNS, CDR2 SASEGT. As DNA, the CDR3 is TGTGCCAGCGGGGTGAATTCACCCCTCCACTTT. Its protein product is CASGVNSPLHF.

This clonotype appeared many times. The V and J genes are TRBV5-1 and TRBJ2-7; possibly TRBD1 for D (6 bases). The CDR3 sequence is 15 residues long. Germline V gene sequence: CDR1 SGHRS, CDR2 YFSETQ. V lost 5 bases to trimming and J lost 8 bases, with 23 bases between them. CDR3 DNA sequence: TGCGCCAGCAGTCGGAACCGGGACAACCTACGAAAGCAGTACGTC. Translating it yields CASSRNRDNLRKQYV.

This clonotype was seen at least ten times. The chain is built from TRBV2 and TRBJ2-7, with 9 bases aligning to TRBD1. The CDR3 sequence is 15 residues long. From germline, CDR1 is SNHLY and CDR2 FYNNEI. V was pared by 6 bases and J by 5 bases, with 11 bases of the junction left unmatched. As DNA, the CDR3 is TGTGCCAGCAGCGGAAAACCGGGACAGGGCCACGAGCAGTACTTC. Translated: CASSGKPGQGHEQYF.

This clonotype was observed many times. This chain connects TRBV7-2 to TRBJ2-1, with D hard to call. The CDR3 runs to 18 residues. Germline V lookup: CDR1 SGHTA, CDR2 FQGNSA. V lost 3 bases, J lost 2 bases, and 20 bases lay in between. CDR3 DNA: TGTGCCAGCAGCTTCCGATCCGCTTTGGCCCTCGCCTACAATGAGCAGTTCTTC. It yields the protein CASSFRSALALAYNEQFF.

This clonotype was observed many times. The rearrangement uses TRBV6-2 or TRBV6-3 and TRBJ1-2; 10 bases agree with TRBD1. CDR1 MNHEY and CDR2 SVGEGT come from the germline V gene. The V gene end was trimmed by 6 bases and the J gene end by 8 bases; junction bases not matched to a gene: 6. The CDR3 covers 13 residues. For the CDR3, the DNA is TGTGCCAGCAGGCGACAGGGGGCGAGCGGCTACACCTTC. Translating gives CASRRQGASGYTF.

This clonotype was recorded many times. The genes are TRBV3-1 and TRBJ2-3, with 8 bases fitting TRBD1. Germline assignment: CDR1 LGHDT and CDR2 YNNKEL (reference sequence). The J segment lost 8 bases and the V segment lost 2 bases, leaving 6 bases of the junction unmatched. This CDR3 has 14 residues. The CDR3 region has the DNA TGTGCCAGCAGCCAACAGGGGGCTGGGGCTACGCAGTATTTT. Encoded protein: CASSQQGAGATQYF.

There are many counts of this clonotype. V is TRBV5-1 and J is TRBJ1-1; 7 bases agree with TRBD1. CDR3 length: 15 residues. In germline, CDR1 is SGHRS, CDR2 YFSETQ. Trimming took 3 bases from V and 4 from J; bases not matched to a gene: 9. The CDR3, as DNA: TGCGCCAGCAGCTCCTCCGGGACAGAGGCCACTGAAGCTTTCTTT. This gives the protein CASSSSGTEATEAFF.

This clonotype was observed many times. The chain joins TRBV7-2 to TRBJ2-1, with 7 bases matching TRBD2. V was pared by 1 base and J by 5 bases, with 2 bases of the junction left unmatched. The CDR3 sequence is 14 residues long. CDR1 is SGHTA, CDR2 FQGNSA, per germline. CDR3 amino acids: CASSLVGLDNEQFF. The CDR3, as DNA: TGTGCCAGCAGCTTAGTAGGACTAGACAATGAGCAGTTCTTC.

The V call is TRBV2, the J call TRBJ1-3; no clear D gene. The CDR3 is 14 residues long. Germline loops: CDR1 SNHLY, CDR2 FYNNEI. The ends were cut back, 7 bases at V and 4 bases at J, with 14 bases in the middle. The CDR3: CASTVQAGGNTIYF. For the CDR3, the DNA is TGTGCCAGCACCGTTCAGGCTGGCGGAAACACCATATATTTT.

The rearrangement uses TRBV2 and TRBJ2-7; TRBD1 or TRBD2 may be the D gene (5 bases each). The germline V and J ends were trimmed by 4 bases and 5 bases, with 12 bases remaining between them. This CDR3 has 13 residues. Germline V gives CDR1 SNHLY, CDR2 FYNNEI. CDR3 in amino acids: CASSGDQGDEQYF. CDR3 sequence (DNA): TGTGCCAGCAGTGGGGACCAGGGTGACGAGCAGTACTTC.

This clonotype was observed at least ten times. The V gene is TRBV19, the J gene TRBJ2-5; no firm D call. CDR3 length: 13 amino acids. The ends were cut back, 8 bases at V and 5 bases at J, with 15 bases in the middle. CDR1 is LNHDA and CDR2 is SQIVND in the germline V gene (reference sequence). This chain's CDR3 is CASSDRARETQYF. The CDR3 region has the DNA TGTGCCAGTTCGGACCGTGCGAGGGAGACCCAGTACTTC.

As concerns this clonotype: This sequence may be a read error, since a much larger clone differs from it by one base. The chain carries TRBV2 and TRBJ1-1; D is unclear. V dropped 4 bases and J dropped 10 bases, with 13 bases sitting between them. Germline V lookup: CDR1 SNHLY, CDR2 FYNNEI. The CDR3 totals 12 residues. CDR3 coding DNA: TGTGCCAGCAGTGGTGGAGGCAGTGCAGCTTTCTTT. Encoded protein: CASSGGGSAAFF.

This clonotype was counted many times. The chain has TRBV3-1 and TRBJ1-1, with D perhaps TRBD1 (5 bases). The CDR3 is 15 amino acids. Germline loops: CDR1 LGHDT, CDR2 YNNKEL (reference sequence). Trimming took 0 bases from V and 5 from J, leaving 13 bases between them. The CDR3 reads CASSQESGASTEAFF. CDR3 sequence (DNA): TGTGCCAGCAGCCAAGAATCCGGGGCCAGTACTGAAGCTTTCTTT.

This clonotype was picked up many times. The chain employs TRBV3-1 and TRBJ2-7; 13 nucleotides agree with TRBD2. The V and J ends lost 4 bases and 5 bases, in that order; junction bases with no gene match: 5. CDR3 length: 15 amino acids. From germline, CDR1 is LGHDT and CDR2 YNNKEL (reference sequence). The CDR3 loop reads CASSRSGLAGDEQYF. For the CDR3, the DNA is TGTGCCAGCAGCCGCAGCGGACTAGCGGGAGACGAGCAGTACTTC.

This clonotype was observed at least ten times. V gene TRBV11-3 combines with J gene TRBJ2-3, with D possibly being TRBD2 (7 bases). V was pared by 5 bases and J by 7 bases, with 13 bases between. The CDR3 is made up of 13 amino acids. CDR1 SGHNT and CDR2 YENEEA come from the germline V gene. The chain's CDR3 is CASSAGAWYTQYF. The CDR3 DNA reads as TGTGCCAGCAGCGCGGGGGCATGGTATACGCAGTATTTT.

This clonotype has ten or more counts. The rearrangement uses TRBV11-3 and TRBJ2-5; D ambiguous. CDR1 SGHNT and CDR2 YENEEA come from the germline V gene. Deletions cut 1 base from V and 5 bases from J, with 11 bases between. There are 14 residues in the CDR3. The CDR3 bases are TGTGCCAGCAGCTTAGGGGGTGGTGGGGAGACCCAGTACTTC. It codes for CASSLGGGGETQYF.

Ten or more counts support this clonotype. In DNA form, the CDR3 reads TGTGCCAGTAAAGCGATTAGCGATGAGCAGTTCTTC. This gives the protein CASKAISDEQFF. The J gene is TRBJ2-1, the V gene TRBV19; possible D gene TRBD2, 5 bases. The CDR3 extends over 12 amino acids. The V end lost 7 bases, the J end lost 8 bases, and 12 bases lay between the germline ends. Germline V lookup: CDR1 LNHDA, CDR2 SQIVND (reference sequence).

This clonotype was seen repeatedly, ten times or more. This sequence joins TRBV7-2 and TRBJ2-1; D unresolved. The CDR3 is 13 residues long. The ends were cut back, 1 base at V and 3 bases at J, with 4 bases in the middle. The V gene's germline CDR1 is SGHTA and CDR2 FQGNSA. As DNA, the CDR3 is TGTGCCAGCAGCTTAGACAACTACAATGAGCAGTTCTTC. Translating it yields CASSLDNYNEQFF.